This T cell receptor beta chain was identified during a study of blood T cells in healthy people across ages. This clonotype was detected a few times. The antigen is undetermined. The CDR3 totals 13 residues. The V and J ends lost 5 bases and 5 bases respectively, with 10 bases between them. Germline V gives CDR1 SGHTA, CDR2 FQGTGA. Overall study findings and caveats: Roughly linear age-related decline in beta diversity appeared, significant by age around 36.

Together with a sample-barcoded 5' primer, a J-beta primer mix was included in a second PCR lasting about 7 to 11 cycles. Via MiXCR, TCRdb re-called the 5' RACE reads, giving one row per CDR3 protein. The repertoire holds about 800,000 distinct CDR3 sequences, with 20% to 25% as singletons. The same specimen was also included in a second study, on T cells of mothers and their children. That investigation notes: The sample comes from fewer than 10 healthy Caucasian donors: mothers and children.

This clonotype originated in a boy between 10 and 17 years old in good health. The sample comprised blood. This chain links TRBV7-3 with TRBJ2-1; D is uncertain. The CDR3 spells CASSQFPNNEQFF. CDR3 nucleotides: TGTGCCAGCAGCCAATTCCCTAACAATGAGCAGTTCTTC.